What follows are 32 T cell receptor beta chains derived from one specimen sequenced in a study of Tregs in tolerant kidney transplant recipients. Method: immunoSEQ multiplex PCR; TCRdb's copy keeps in-frame clones and lacks some. The table includes roughly 66,000 clones, just under 95% detected once. Sequenced here: CD8+ T cells from blood, sampled before the transplant. The receptors come from a human donor who received a combined kidney and bone marrow transplant.

The rearrangement links TRBV18 to TRBJ2-7; the D gene is possibly TRBD1 (6 bases). V was pared by 2 bases and J by 2 bases, with 13 bases between. CDR1 is KGHSH and CDR2 is LQKENI in the germline V gene. The CDR3 spans 15 residues. The CDR3 DNA follows: TGTGCCAGCTCACCAATCGACAGGACCGCCTACGAGCAGTACTTC. Translated, it gives CASSPIDRTAYEQYF.

The chain combines TRBV13 with TRBJ2-7; D is unresolved. Trimming stripped 2 bases from V and 2 bases from J, with 7 bases between. The CDR3 is 13 residues long. Germline V gene sequence: CDR1 PRHDT, CDR2 FYEKMQ (reference sequence). In DNA, the CDR3 is TGTGCCAGCAGCTTATCAGGAACCTACGAGCAGTACTTC. Translation: CASSLSGTYEQYF. Based on the CDR3 plus reference TRBV13 and TRBJ2-7, the full variable domain is AAGVIQSPRHLIKEKRETATLKCYPIPRHDTVYWYQQGPGQDPQFLISFYEKMQSDKGSIPDRFSAQQFSDYHSELNMSSLELGDSALYFCASSLSGTYEQYFGPGTRLTVT.

This sequence joins TRBV19 and TRBJ2-1; the D gene is possibly TRBD1 (5 bases). There are 15 residues in the CDR3. The V end lost 3 bases, the J end lost 4 bases, and 13 bases lay between the germline ends. Per germline, CDR1 LNHDA and CDR2 SQIVND (reference sequence). The CDR3 sequence is CASSMEGPGYNEQFF. CDR3 coding DNA: TGTGCCAGTAGTATGGAAGGGCCAGGGTACAATGAGCAGTTCTTC.

This rearrangement joins TRBV28 to TRBJ1-5, with D hard to call. The CDR3 contains 14 residues. Trimming pared 2 bases from V and 4 bases from J, leaving 9 bases between. In germline, CDR1 is MDHEN, CDR2 SYDVKM. The CDR3 nucleotides are TGTGCCAGCAGTTTACGGGTAACGAATCAGCCCCAGCATTTT. Translating it yields CASSLRVTNQPQHF.

The chain combines TRBV7-7 with TRBJ2-7, with TRBD1 matching 7 bases. CDR3 length: 15 residues. Germline lookup yields CDR1 SSHAT and CDR2 FNYEAQ (reference sequence). V shed 1 base and J 5 bases; nucleotides not matched to a gene: 8. For the CDR3, the DNA is TGTGCCAGCAGCTTAGGGACAGGAGAGGGCAACGAGCAGTACTTC. Encoded protein: CASSLGTGEGNEQYF.

The gene calls are TRBV21-1 and TRBJ2-7; the DNA was not compared with TRBD1, the D call given in the table. TRBV21-1 is deemed a pseudogene. CDR3 length: 16 amino acids. Here the CDR3 reads CASSKGNGTGGVEQYF. Written as DNA, the CDR3 is TGTGCCAGCAGCAAAGGAAATGGGACAGGGGGAGTCGAGCAGTACTTC.

The rearrangement links TRBV13 to TRBJ2-3; 7 positions match TRBD1. V shed 5 bases and J 6 bases; nucleotides not matched to a gene: 11. CDR1 is PRHDT and CDR2 is FYEKMQ in the germline V gene (reference sequence). This CDR3 is built from 15 residues. CDR3 residues: CASSRTGSLEDTQYF. The DNA for the CDR3 is TGTGCCAGCAGCCGGACAGGAAGTTTAGAGGATACGCAGTATTTT.

A single count supports this clone. The V and J genes are TRBV27 and TRBJ2-1, with TRBD2 as a possible D gene (6 bases). Germline loops: CDR1 MNHEY, CDR2 SMNVEV (reference sequence). The germline V and J ends were trimmed by 5 bases and 5 bases, with 22 bases remaining between them. The CDR3 is 17 residues long. CDR3 sequence: CASSNTLATGSNNEQFF. DNA for the CDR3: TGTGCCAGCAGTAACACTCTAGCGACCGGCTCTAACAATGAGCAGTTCTTC.

The chain recombines TRBV13 with TRBJ2-5; 10 positions agree with TRBD2. The length of the CDR3 is 17 residues. CDR1 is PRHDT and CDR2 is FYEKMQ in the germline V gene (reference sequence). Germline trimming cut 5 bases from V and 4 bases from J; bases unmatched to any gene: 13. The CDR3 loop is CASSQGEERGGSETQYF. As DNA, the CDR3 is TGTGCCAGCAGCCAGGGAGAGGAGCGGGGGGGCTCAGAGACCCAGTACTTC.

This clone was detected only a few times. The rearrangement uses TRBV2 and TRBJ1-2; 8 bases map to TRBD1. The CDR3 loop spans 15 amino acids. Germline trimming cut 1 base from V and 3 bases from J; bases unmatched to any gene: 4. Looked up from germline, CDR1 is SNHLY and CDR2 is FYNNEI. This CDR3 is CASSEEGTGDYGYTF. Written as DNA, the CDR3 is TGTGCCAGCAGTGAAGAAGGGACAGGCGACTATGGCTACACCTTC.

The rearrangement links TRBV14 to TRBJ1-2; D is unclear. Per the germline V gene, CDR1 is SGHDN and CDR2 is FVKESK. Trimming pared 3 bases from V and 4 bases from J, leaving 9 bases between. This CDR3 has 13 amino acids. The chain's CDR3 is CASSQIATYGYTF. Written as DNA, the CDR3 is TGTGCCAGCAGCCAGATCGCTACCTATGGCTACACCTTC.

The V call is TRBV9, the J call TRBJ1-6; a weak D match, TRBD1 (5 bases). Germline V CDR1 and CDR2: SGDLS, YYNGEE. With 7 bases removed from V and 7 bases from J, the gap between germline ends came to 15 bases. The CDR3 sequence is 14 residues long. The CDR3 here is CASGGGGKNSPLHF. The CDR3 bases are TGTGCCAGCGGGGGGGGAGGTAAGAATTCACCCCTCCACTTT.

This rearrangement joins TRBV13 to TRBJ2-1; D might be TRBD2 (6 bases). Per the germline V gene, CDR1 is PRHDT and CDR2 is FYEKMQ (reference sequence). Trimming removed 0 bases at V and 1 base at J, with 7 bases between. The CDR3 totals 15 residues. CDR3 DNA sequence: TGTGCCAGCAGCTTAGGGCGGGGTTCCTACAATGAGCAGTTCTTC. This encodes CASSLGRGSYNEQFF.

V and J are TRBV7-9 and TRBJ2-6, with TRBD1 identical over 9 bases. This CDR3 is 14 amino acids long. Germline V gives CDR1 SEHNR, CDR2 FQNEAQ (reference sequence). Trimming cost V 5 bases and J 12 bases; bases outside gene matches: 8. The CDR3 loop reads CASSPGQGQSVLTF. CDR3 nucleotides: TGTGCCAGCAGCCCAGGACAGGGGCAAAGCGTCCTGACTTTC.

This chain joins TRBV28 and TRBJ2-7; D is unresolved. Trimming took 5 bases from V and 3 from J, leaving 5 bases between them. Germline V gene sequence: CDR1 MDHEN, CDR2 SYDVKM. The CDR3 length is 11 residues. This CDR3 reads CASSANYEQYF. The CDR3 DNA sequence: TGTGCCAGCAGTGCGAACTACGAGCAGTACTTC.

The chain carries TRBV15 and TRBJ2-3, with TRBD1 as a possible D gene (6 bases). Germline assignment: CDR1 LNHNV and CDR2 YYDKDF (reference sequence). Trimming removed 0 bases from V and 4 bases from J, with 14 bases in between. The CDR3 runs to 16 residues. This chain's CDR3 is CATSRDFLGGADTQYF. The CDR3, as DNA: TGTGCCACCAGCAGAGATTTTCTAGGGGGTGCAGATACGCAGTATTTT.

V gene TRBV11-2 combines with J gene TRBJ2-5, with a possible D match to TRBD1 (5 bases). V was pared by 1 base and J by 5 bases, with 11 bases between. The germline CDR1 and CDR2 sequences are SGHAT and FQNNGV. The CDR3 spans 14 residues. The CDR3, as DNA: TGTGCCAGCAGCTTAGTCAGGGTTTTGGAGACCCAGTACTTC. It encodes CASSLVRVLETQYF.

The V call is TRBV25-1, the J call TRBJ2-1, with 8 bases fitting TRBD2. The CDR3 consists of 15 residues. J gave up 8 bases and V 4 bases, and 10 bases lay outside the gene matches. Germline V gene data show CDR1 as MGHDK and CDR2 as SYGVNS. The CDR3 nucleotides read TGTGCCAGCAGTGGGCGGGGACTAGTCGTCCATGAGCAGTTCTTC. Translation: CASSGRGLVVHEQFF.

The rearrangement links TRBV27 to TRBJ1-2, with 8 bases matching TRBD1. J lost 4 bases, V lost 0 bases, and 7 bases had no gene match. The CDR3 covers 16 residues. CDR1 MNHEY and CDR2 SMNVEV come from the germline V gene (reference sequence). The CDR3 nucleotides read TGTGCCAGCAGTTTATCCGGACAGGGTGCCTTCTATGGCTACACCTTC. Translation gives CASSLSGQGAFYGYTF.

The chain employs TRBV7-6 and TRBJ2-7; 11 bases map to TRBD1. The CDR3 is 14 amino acids. J lost 6 bases, V lost 5 bases, and 6 bases had no gene match. Germline CDR1 reads SGHVS; CDR2 reads FNYEAQ. The CDR3: CASSGGTGGIEQYF. The CDR3 DNA reads TGTGCCAGCAGCGGGGGGACAGGGGGAATCGAGCAGTACTTC. Complete variable domain (other parts from reference TRBV7-6 and TRBJ2-7): GAGVSQSPRYKVTKRGQDVALRCDPISGHVSLYWYRQALGQGPEFLTYFNYEAQQDKSGLPNDRFSAERPEGSISTLTIQRTEQRDSAMYRCASSGGTGGIEQYFGPGTRLTVT.

The chain combines TRBV27 with TRBJ2-5; 7 bases align to TRBD2. V gave up 4 bases and J gave up 4 bases; unmatched junction bases: 12. This CDR3 has 16 amino acids. Looked up from germline, CDR1 is MNHEY and CDR2 is SMNVEV (reference sequence). The CDR3 is CASSSLVRSGGETQYF. In DNA form, the CDR3 reads TGTGCCAGCAGTTCCCTCGTTCGGTCGGGGGGAGAGACCCAGTACTTC.

V gene TRBV6-1 combines with J gene TRBJ2-7; a possible D gene is TRBD2 (5 bases). V shed 1 base and J shed 3 bases, with 13 bases lying between them. The V gene's germline CDR1 is MNHNS and CDR2 SASEGT. CDR3 length: 15 amino acids. The DNA for the CDR3 is TGTGCCAGCAGTGAAGGGGTAGGGCGGGTCTACGAGCAGTACTTC. Translated: CASSEGVGRVYEQYF.

The genes are TRBV27 and TRBJ1-2; D is perhaps TRBD1 (6 bases). There are 14 residues in the CDR3. The germline CDR1 and CDR2 sequences are MNHEY and SMNVEV (reference sequence). Trimming took off 6 bases at V and 4 bases at J, with 15 bases between the two ends. The CDR3 nucleotides read TGTGCCAGCAGAATGGGGGGGCCCCTCTATGGCTACACCTTC. It encodes CASRMGGPLYGYTF.

This clone has a single count. CDR3 DNA sequence: TGTGCCAGTAGTGGCCTAGCGGGGGGAAACGAGCAGTACTTC. This gives the protein CASSGLAGGNEQYF. The chain recombines TRBV19 with TRBJ2-7, with 11 bases lining up with TRBD2. The CDR3 totals 14 residues. The V segment lost 5 bases and the J segment 5 bases; nucleotides outside the gene matches: 5. CDR1 is LNHDA, CDR2 SQIVND, per germline (reference sequence).

The chain employs TRBV4-1 and TRBJ1-4; possible D gene TRBD1, 5 bases. V gave up 0 bases and J gave up 0 bases, with 11 bases separating them. This CDR3 spans 17 amino acids. CDR1 and CDR2 from the germline V gene are MGHRA and YSYEKL. CDR3 amino acids: CASSQDVGPATNEKLFF. For the CDR3, the DNA is TGCGCCAGCAGCCAAGATGTGGGGCCCGCAACTAATGAAAAACTGTTTTTT.

This clone was observed a few times. This rearrangement joins TRBV4-1 to TRBJ2-7; D possibly corresponds to TRBD2 (5 bases). Germline V gene data show CDR1 as MGHRA and CDR2 as YSYEKL. The CDR3 length is 14 residues. With 1 base removed from V and 7 bases from J, the gap between germline ends came to 14 bases. CDR3 bases: TGCGCCAGCAGCCAAGGGAGCGGTATGGCAGAGCAGTACTTC. It specifies CASSQGSGMAEQYF.

The chain employs TRBV5-1 and TRBJ2-7; no firm D call. Trimming removed 0 bases from V and 3 bases from J, with 4 bases in between. Germline V gene data show CDR1 as SGHRS and CDR2 as YFSETQ. The CDR3 is 12 residues long. The CDR3 nucleotides are TGCGCCAGCAGCTTGGGAGACTACGAGCAGTACTTC. Its protein is CASSLGDYEQYF.

The chain employs TRBV5-6 and TRBJ2-7; 7 bases line up with TRBD1. CDR1 is SGHDT and CDR2 is YYEEEE in the germline V gene. J lost 3 bases, V lost 4 bases, and 7 bases had no gene match. CDR3 length: 14 residues. The CDR3 DNA sequence: TGTGCCAGCAGCCCAGGGACAGAAATCTACGAGCAGTACTTC. Translation: CASSPGTEIYEQYF.

The chain links TRBV27 to TRBJ2-7; D call uncertain. Trimming left V 4 bases short and J 3 bases short, with 16 bases between. This CDR3 spans 15 amino acids. The germline CDR1 and CDR2 sequences are MNHEY and SMNVEV (reference sequence). CDR3 in amino acids: CASSSPSTRNYEQYF. The CDR3 DNA reads TGTGCCAGCAGTTCCCCCTCAACACGAAACTACGAGCAGTACTTC.

V and J are TRBV7-9 and TRBJ2-7; 12 positions agree with TRBD2. The germline V gene encodes CDR1 SEHNR and CDR2 FQNEAQ (reference sequence). The J segment lost 4 bases and the V segment lost 1 base, leaving 5 bases of the junction unmatched. This CDR3 comprises 16 residues. CDR3 sequence reads: CASSLGRGLAGYEQYF. Here the CDR3 DNA reads TGTGCCAGCAGCTTAGGCCGGGGACTAGCGGGTTACGAGCAGTACTTC.

The rearrangement links TRBV25-1 to TRBJ2-1; weak D call: TRBD1 (6 bases). The CDR3 covers 13 residues. Germline V gives CDR1 MGHDK, CDR2 SYGVNS. Between the trimmed V and J ends, which lost 9 bases and 8 bases, there was a span of 17 bases. The CDR3, as DNA: TGTGCCAGTGAATACAGGGTCGGGGATGAGCAGTTCTTC. This encodes CASEYRVGDEQFF.

This clone was picked up a small number of times. CDR3 DNA sequence: TGTGCCAGTAGTATTGGGAGCCGAAGCCCCGAAAAACTGTTTTTT. As protein: CASSIGSRSPEKLFF. This chain joins TRBV19 and TRBJ1-4; the D is unclear. CDR3 length equals 15 residues. The V end was cut by 3 bases, the J end by 8 bases, with 16 bases between. CDR1 is LNHDA and CDR2 is SQIVND in the germline V gene (reference sequence).